The rows below give T cell receptor beta chains drawn from one sample of a study of identical twins. MiXCR, run by TCRdb on the 5' RACE reads, gives a single entry per CDR3 protein. The sample has 1.5 million to 2 million distinct CDR3 sequences; around 33% are singletons. Sequences were obtained from cord blood. These receptors were obtained from a newborn girl in good health. Each CDR3 is given with its conserved first and last residue. A D gene is named only where the DNA matches it firmly. Size tells how often a clone was seen (once, few, many) or the class of an expanded clone, and some rows leave it out.

v_call	d_call	j_call	clone_size	cdr3_nt	cdr3_aa
TRBV28	.	TRBJ2-1	.	TGTGCCAGCTCGGGGGACACCTACAATGAGCAGTTCTTC	CASSGDTYNEQFF
TRBV7-9	TRBD1	TRBJ1-1	.	TGTGCCAGCAGCTTTGTCCAGGGGGCTTGGGCTGAAGCTTTCTTT	CASSFVQGAWAEAFF
TRBV4-2	TRBD1	TRBJ2-1	few	TGTGCCAGCAGCCCTAACCGGGACAGGGGCTACAATGAGCAGTTCTTC	CASSPNRDRGYNEQFF
TRBV28	TRBD2	TRBJ2-7	few	TGTGCCAGCAGTTTCCCTCTAAGCAGGCTAGCGGGAAACGAGCAGTACTTC	CASSFPLSRLAGNEQYF
TRBV13	.	TRBJ1-2	.	TGTGCCAGCAGCTTAGGTGACAGGCCTCAAGGCTACACCTTC	CASSLGDRPQGYTF
TRBV6-6	TRBD2	TRBJ2-7	.	TGTGCCAGCAGTTACCGGGGGGGCGAGGGCGAGCAGTACTTC	CASSYRGGEGEQYF
TRBV20-1	TRBD2	TRBJ2-5	few	TGCAGTGCCGATACAGGGAGGGCGACTAGCGGGAGGGTACAAGAGACCCAGTACTTC	CSADTGRATSGRVQETQYF
TRBV7-2	TRBD2	TRBJ2-4	.	TGTGCCAGCAGCCCGGGACTAGCGGGGGCTGGGGGAAACATTCAGTACTTC	CASSPGLAGAGGNIQYF
TRBV7-2	.	TRBJ2-1	few	TGTGCCAGCAGCTTAAAGGGGGGAAGCAGCTCCTACAATGAGCAGTTCTTC	CASSLKGGSSSYNEQFF
TRBV20-1	TRBD2	TRBJ2-1	.	TGCAGTGCTATCCCGGGGGGGGCTAGCGGGAGGTACAATGAGCAGTTCTTC	CSAIPGGASGRYNEQFF
TRBV6-5	.	TRBJ1-4	many	TGTGCCAGCGGCAGGGGAGGCGGTGAAAAACTGTTTTTT	CASGRGGGEKLFF
TRBV14	.	TRBJ2-4	many	TGTGCCAGCAGCCAAGAACCGGGACGGGCCCTAAACATTCAGTACTTC	CASSQEPGRALNIQYF
TRBV30	.	TRBJ1-4	few	TGTGCCTGGAGTGTCTCACAGGTTAATGAAAAACTGTTTTTT	CAWSVSQVNEKLFF
TRBV6-5	.	TRBJ1-6	few	TGTGCCAGCAGTTCCCGGGACAATAATTCACCCCTCCACTTT	CASSSRDNNSPLHF
TRBV7-2	TRBD1	TRBJ1-6	few	TGTGCCAGCAGCTTAGGACAGGGGGCGAGTTCACCCCTCCACTTT	CASSLGQGASSPLHF
TRBV20-1	TRBD2	TRBJ2-5	few	TGCAGTGCAAGGACTAGCGGGAATGACTGGACCCAGTACTTC	CSARTSGNDWTQYF
TRBV7-2	.	TRBJ2-7	many	TGTGCCAGCAGCTTAGTGGTCGAGCAGTACTTC	CASSLVVEQYF
TRBV4-1	TRBD2	TRBJ2-1	.	TGCGCCAGCAGCCTGGGACTATACAACAATGAGCAGTTCTTC	CASSLGLYNNEQFF
TRBV14	TRBD2	TRBJ2-1	.	TGTGCCAGCAGCCAAGGCCCGACTAGCGGGGGTTGGGATGAGCAGTTCTTC	CASSQGPTSGGWDEQFF
TRBV6-1	TRBD2	TRBJ2-2	few	TGTGCCAGTTCCGGGACTAGCGGGGGGCACACCGGGGAGCTGTTTTTT	CASSGTSGGHTGELFF
TRBV4-2	.	TRBJ2-3	few	TGTGCCAGCAGCCAAGATTTGGGTCGGGTGGCGCAGTATTTT	CASSQDLGRVAQYF
TRBV20-1	.	TRBJ2-7	.	TGCAGTGCTAGAGATCGGGGCTACTCCTACGAGCAGTACTTC	CSARDRGYSYEQYF
TRBV20-1	TRBD2	TRBJ2-7	.	TGCAGTGCTACGCCGGGACTAGTCTACGAGCAGTACTTC	CSATPGLVYEQYF
TRBV25-1	TRBD2	TRBJ2-1	few	TGTGCCAGCAGGCTAGCGGGAGAATACAATGAGCAGTTCTTC	CASRLAGEYNEQFF
TRBV9	.	TRBJ1-4	.	TGTGCCTGCAGCGGAGAGAATACAGGGTTACCTAATGAAAAACTGTTTTTT	CACSGENTGLPNEKLFF
TRBV3-1	.	TRBJ2-4	.	TGTGCCAGCAGCCAGAGTTTCGGGCCGCAGTACTTC	CASSQSFGPQYF
TRBV14	.	TRBJ2-1	.	TGTGCCAGCAGCCAAGTGACAGGAAGGCAGTTCTTC	CASSQVTGRQFF
TRBV11-1	.	TRBJ2-1	.	TGTGCCAGCAGCTTAGTTTTTTCCTACAATGAGCAGTTCTTC	CASSLVFSYNEQFF
TRBV20-1	TRBD1	TRBJ1-2	.	TGCAGTGCTACGCAGGGGGCTATGGGGGCCTATGGCTACACCTTC	CSATQGAMGAYGYTF
TRBV4-1	.	TRBJ2-7	few	TGCGCCAGCAGCCAACTAAACTCCTACGAGCAGTACTTC	CASSQLNSYEQYF
TRBV6-6	TRBD1	TRBJ1-5	few	TGTGCCAGCAATCGGCAGGGGGGCAATCAGCCCCAGCATTTT	CASNRQGGNQPQHF
TRBV5-1	TRBD2	TRBJ2-1	.	TGCGCCAGCAGCTTCCCGAGACTAGCGGGGAACAATGAGCAGTTCTTC	CASSFPRLAGNNEQFF
TRBV5-1	TRBD2	TRBJ2-1	few	TGCGCCAGCAAGGGGGGCGGGGGGTCCTACAATGAGCAGTTCTTC	CASKGGGGSYNEQFF
TRBV20-1	.	TRBJ1-1	few	TGCAGTGCTCCTCCGTCCCGGAGGGCTGAAGCTTTCTTT	CSAPPSRRAEAFF
TRBV29-1	.	TRBJ2-7	once	TGCAGCGTTGGTGGGCAAGCACTCTTCTACAGCGAGCAGTACTTC	CSVGGQALFYSEQYF
TRBV6-1	TRBD1	TRBJ1-5	once	TGTGCCAGCAGGGAACAGGGGGACCAGCCCCAGCATTTT	CASREQGDQPQHF
TRBV4-2	.	TRBJ1-2	few	TGTGCCAGCAGCCCGGGTCTAGGATATGGCTACACCTTC	CASSPGLGYGYTF
TRBV28	TRBD1	TRBJ2-7	.	TGTGCCAGCAGACCTGGGACAGGGGGTACCTACGAGCAGTACTTC	CASRPGTGGTYEQYF
TRBV2	.	TRBJ2-5	.	TGTGCCAGCAGGGCACAGGGAGAGACCCAGTACTTC	CASRAQGETQYF
TRBV20-1	.	TRBJ1-4	.	TGCAGTGCTAGAGGTTTCGGACGGATCAATGAAAAACTGTTTTTT	CSARGFGRINEKLFF
TRBV27	.	TRBJ2-5	.	TGTGCCAGCAGTCTCTATCCCGGGGGTTTCCAAGAGACCCAGTACTTC	CASSLYPGGFQETQYF
TRBV7-9	TRBD1	TRBJ1-6	.	TGTGCCAGTCAGCCCGACAGGGGAAGCTCCTATAATTCACCCCTCCACTTT	CASQPDRGSSYNSPLHF
TRBV27	.	TRBJ2-6	many	TGTGCCAGCAGTTTAAGTAATCAACTAGCCCCTGGGGCCAACGTCCTGACTTTC	CASSLSNQLAPGANVLTF
TRBV29-1	TRBD1	TRBJ2-7	.	TGCAGCGTTCGACAGGGGGCGCAGTACGAGCAGTACTTC	CSVRQGAQYEQYF
TRBV20-1	TRBD1	TRBJ1-4	few	TGCAGTGCCGAGAAGGCGGGACAGGCTAATGAAAAACTGTTTTTT	CSAEKAGQANEKLFF
TRBV4-1	.	TRBJ2-3	few	TGCGCCAGCAGCCAACTACCAAGGGGAGATACGCAGTATTTT	CASSQLPRGDTQYF
TRBV12-3/TRBV12-4	TRBD1	TRBJ1-5	.	TGTGCCAGCAGTTCTCCGGGACAGAGTAGATGGTTGGATCAGCCCCAGCATTTT	CASSSPGQSRWLDQPQHF
TRBV4-2	.	TRBJ1-2	many	TGTGCCAGCAGCCAAGCCCCGAGGGGCGGCCCCCATGGCTACACCTTC	CASSQAPRGGPHGYTF
TRBV5-8	.	TRBJ2-5	.	TGTGCCAGCAGCTTCGTTGGGAAGGGGACCCAGTACTTC	CASSFVGKGTQYF
TRBV5-1	TRBD2	TRBJ2-1	.	TGCGCCAGTAGCTTGGTGGCGGGAGGGCAGTACAATGAGCAGTTCTTC	CASSLVAGGQYNEQFF
TRBV27	.	TRBJ2-7	.	TGTGCCAGCAGTCCACACCAGGCATCCTACGAGCAGTACTTC	CASSPHQASYEQYF
TRBV7-2	.	TRBJ2-1	.	TGTGCCAGCAGCTTAGAATTCTCCTCGAGCAATGAGCAGTTCTTC	CASSLEFSSSNEQFF
TRBV2	.	TRBJ2-7	.	TGTGCCAGCAGGGACAGTTCGAGCTCCTACAATGAGCAGTACTTC	CASRDSSSSYNEQYF
TRBV12-3/TRBV12-4	TRBD1	TRBJ2-7	many	TGTGCCAGCAGCAGACAGGGGGTGATCTACGAGCAGTACTTC	CASSRQGVIYEQYF
TRBV6-1	TRBD2	TRBJ2-1	.	TGTGCCGGCAGTCGTCTAGCGGACATCAATGAGCAGTTCTTC	CAGSRLADINEQFF
TRBV27	.	TRBJ2-1	many	TGTGCCAGCAGTTCTCGGGATGAGCAGTTCTTC	CASSSRDEQFF
TRBV12-3/TRBV12-4	.	TRBJ2-3	many	TGTGCCAGCAGTTTCGTTACTAGCACAGATACGCAGTATTTT	CASSFVTSTDTQYF
TRBV29-1	.	TRBJ1-1	.	TGCAGCGTTGAAGGACCTTGGGGATTGGCTTTACCGAACACTGAAGCTTTCTTT	CSVEGPWGLALPNTEAFF
TRBV5-1	TRBD2	TRBJ2-3	.	TGCGCCAGCAGCATGAGGGTCGCGGGAGGGCCGACAGATACGCAGTATTTT	CASSMRVAGGPTDTQYF